The TCR beta chain under discussion was sequenced for a study of human T cells and chemical hapten exposure. TCRdb passed the RACE reads through MiXCR, listing each CDR3 protein once. This sample has some 330,000 distinct CDR3 sequences, with 5.5% found just once. This clonotype occurred many times. Time point indicated: pre-sensitization, week 0. Described treatment: therapeutic diphenylcyclopropenone sensitization with weekly scalp DPC. The sequencing used whole blood, collected in connection with sensitization to the hapten diphenylcyclopropenone (DPC). The clonotype was recovered from a woman in her late teens or twenties with alopecia areata. Some clones in this sample may be carry-over from other donors' samples.

The DNA for the CDR3 is TGTGCCAGCTCTCCCAGTCCGGCTAGCGGGGGGCCGAGGCAGTATTTT. Amino acid sequence: CASSPSPASGGPRQYF. V and J are TRBV18 and TRBJ2-3; 11 bases match TRBD2. Germline CDR1 reads KGHSH; CDR2 reads LQKENI. The CDR3 spans 16 residues. The J segment lost 11 bases and the V segment lost 6 bases, leaving 16 bases of the junction unmatched.